The text below deals with one T cell receptor beta chain. These data are taken from a study of human T cells and chemical hapten exposure. The time point denotes: patch test 3, about 24 weeks after DPC sensitization. Specified treatment: therapeutic diphenylcyclopropenone sensitization with weekly scalp DPC. TCRdb processed the RACE reads anew with MiXCR; each CDR3 protein has one entry. The table shows about 97,000 distinct CDR3 sequences, with 25% to 35% occurring only once. V lost 2 bases, J lost 8 bases, and 5 bases stayed unmatched. The CDR3 loop spans 13 amino acids. The germline CDR1 and CDR2 sequences are MGHDK and SYGVNS.

This receptor was taken from a middle-aged man with alopecia areata. Some clones in this sample may be carry-over from other donors' samples. The rearrangement uses TRBV25-1 and TRBJ2-5; 7 positions match TRBD1. Sample: whole blood, taken in connection with sensitization to the hapten diphenylcyclopropenone (DPC). The CDR3 region has the DNA TGTGCCAGCAGTGAAGGGGACAGAGGAACCCAGTACTTC. Translating gives CASSEGDRGTQYF.